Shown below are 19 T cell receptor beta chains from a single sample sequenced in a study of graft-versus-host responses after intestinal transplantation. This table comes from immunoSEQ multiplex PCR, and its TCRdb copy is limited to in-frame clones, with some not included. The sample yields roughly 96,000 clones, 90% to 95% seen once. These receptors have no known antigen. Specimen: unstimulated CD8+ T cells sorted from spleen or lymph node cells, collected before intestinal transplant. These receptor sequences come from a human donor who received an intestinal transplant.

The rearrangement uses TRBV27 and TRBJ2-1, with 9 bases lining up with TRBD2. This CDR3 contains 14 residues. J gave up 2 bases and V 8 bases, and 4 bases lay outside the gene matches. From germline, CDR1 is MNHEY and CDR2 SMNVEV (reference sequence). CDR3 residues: CASGQREAYNEQFF. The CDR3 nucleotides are TGTGCCAGCGGTCAGCGGGAGGCCTACAATGAGCAGTTCTTC.

CDR3 sequence (DNA): TGTGCCAGCGGTGTAGCGGGGTTCTCCTACGAGCAGTACTTC. Protein sequence: CASGVAGFSYEQYF. The rearrangement links TRBV27 to TRBJ2-7, with 8 bases matching TRBD2. Germline CDR1 reads MNHEY; CDR2 reads SMNVEV (reference sequence). V gave up 8 bases and J gave up 0 bases; unmatched junction bases: 6. CDR3 size: 14 residues.

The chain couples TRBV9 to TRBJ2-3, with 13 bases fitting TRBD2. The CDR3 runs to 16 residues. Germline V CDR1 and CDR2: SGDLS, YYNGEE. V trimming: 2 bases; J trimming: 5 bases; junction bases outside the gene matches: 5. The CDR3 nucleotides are TGTGCCAGCAGCGTCGGACTAGCGGGAGAGTTAGATACGCAGTATTTT. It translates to CASSVGLAGELDTQYF. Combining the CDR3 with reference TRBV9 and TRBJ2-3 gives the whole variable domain DSGVTQTPKHLITATGQRVTLRCSPRSGDLSVYWYQQSLDQGLQFLIQYYNGEERAKGNILERFSAQQFPDLHSELNLSSLELGDSALYFCASSVGLAGELDTQYFGPGTRLTVL.

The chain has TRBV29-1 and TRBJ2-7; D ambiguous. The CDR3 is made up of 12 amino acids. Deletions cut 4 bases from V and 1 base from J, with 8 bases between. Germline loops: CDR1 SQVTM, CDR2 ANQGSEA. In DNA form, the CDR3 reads TGCAGCGTTGCGCGATCTTCCTACGAGCAGTACTTC. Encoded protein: CSVARSSYEQYF.

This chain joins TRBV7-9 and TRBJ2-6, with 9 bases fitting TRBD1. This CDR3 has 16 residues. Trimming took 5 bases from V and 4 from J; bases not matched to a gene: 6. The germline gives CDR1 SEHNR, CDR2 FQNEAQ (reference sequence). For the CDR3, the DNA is TGTGCCAGCAGCCGGGGACAGGGTCCAGGGGCCAACGTCCTGACTTTC. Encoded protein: CASSRGQGPGANVLTF.

The CDR3 nucleotides are TGCGCCAGCAGTCATAACCTAGGTGCCACTGAAGCTTTCTTT. Encoded protein: CASSHNLGATEAFF. The chain combines TRBV10-2 with TRBJ1-1; D unclear. Germline V CDR1 and CDR2: WSHSY, SAAADI. The ends were cut back, 5 bases at V and 4 bases at J, with 14 bases in the middle. The CDR3 runs to 14 residues.

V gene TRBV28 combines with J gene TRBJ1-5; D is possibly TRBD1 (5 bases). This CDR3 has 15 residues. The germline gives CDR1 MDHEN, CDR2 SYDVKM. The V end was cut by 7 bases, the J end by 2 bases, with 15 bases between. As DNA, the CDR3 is TGTGCCAGCACAGTTTACAGGTTAGGCAATCAGCCCCAGCATTTT. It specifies CASTVYRLGNQPQHF. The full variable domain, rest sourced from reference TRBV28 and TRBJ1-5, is DVKVTQSSRYLVKRTGEKVFLECVQDMDHENMFWYRQDPGLGLRLIYFSYDVKMKEKGDIPEGYSVSREKKERFSLILESASTNQTSMYLCASTVYRLGNQPQHFGDGTRLSIL.

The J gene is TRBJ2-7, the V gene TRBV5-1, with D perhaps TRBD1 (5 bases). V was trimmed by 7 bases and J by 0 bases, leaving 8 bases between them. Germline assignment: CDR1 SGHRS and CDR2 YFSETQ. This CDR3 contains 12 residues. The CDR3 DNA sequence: TGCGCCAGCCAGGGATTCTCCTACGAGCAGTACTTC. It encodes CASQGFSYEQYF.

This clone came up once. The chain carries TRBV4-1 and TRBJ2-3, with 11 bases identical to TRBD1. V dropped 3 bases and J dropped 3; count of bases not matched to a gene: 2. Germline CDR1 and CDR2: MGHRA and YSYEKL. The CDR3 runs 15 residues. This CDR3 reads CASSHGTGGTDTQYF. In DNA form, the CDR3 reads TGCGCCAGCAGCCATGGGACAGGGGGGACAGATACGCAGTATTTT.

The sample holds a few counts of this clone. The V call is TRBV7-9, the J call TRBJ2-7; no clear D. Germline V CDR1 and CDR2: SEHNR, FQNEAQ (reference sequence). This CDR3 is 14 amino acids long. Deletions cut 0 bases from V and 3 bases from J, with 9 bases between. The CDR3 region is CASSLALSGYEQYF. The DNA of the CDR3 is TGTGCCAGCAGCTTAGCGCTGTCGGGCTACGAGCAGTACTTC.

This CDR3 is CSVEDSLAGATGELFF. The CDR3 nucleotides read TGCAGCGTTGAAGATTCTTTAGCGGGAGCTACCGGGGAGCTGTTTTTT. This chain connects TRBV29-1 to TRBJ2-2; TRBD2 matches at 9 bases. The CDR3 is 16 amino acids. V was pared by 0 bases and J by 5 bases, with 7 bases of the junction left unmatched. Germline assignment: CDR1 SQVTM and CDR2 ANQGSEA.

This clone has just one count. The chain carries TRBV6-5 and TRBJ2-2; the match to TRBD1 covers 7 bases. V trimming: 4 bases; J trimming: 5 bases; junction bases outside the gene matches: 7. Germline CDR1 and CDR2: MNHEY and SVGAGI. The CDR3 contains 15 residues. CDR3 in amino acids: CASSFEYRGTGELFF. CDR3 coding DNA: TGTGCCAGCAGTTTCGAGTACAGGGGAACCGGGGAGCTGTTTTTT.

The CDR3 DNA reads as TGTGCCAGCAGCTTAACGCGGAGAGCGGGAGGGACCTACGAGCAGTACTTC. It encodes CASSLTRRAGGTYEQYF. The rearrangement links TRBV7-3 to TRBJ2-7; TRBD2 agrees at 10 bases. V shed 0 bases, J shed 2 bases, and the junction held 7 bases outside the gene matches. This CDR3 contains 17 residues. Germline V gene sequence: CDR1 SGHTA, CDR2 FQGTGA.

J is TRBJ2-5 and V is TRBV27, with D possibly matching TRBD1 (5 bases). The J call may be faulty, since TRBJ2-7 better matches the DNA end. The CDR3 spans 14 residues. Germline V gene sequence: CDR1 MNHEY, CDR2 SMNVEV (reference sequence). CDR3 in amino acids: CASSFAKGPYEQYF. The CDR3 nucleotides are TGTGCCAGCAGTTTCGCGAAGGGGCCCTACGAGCAGTACTTC.

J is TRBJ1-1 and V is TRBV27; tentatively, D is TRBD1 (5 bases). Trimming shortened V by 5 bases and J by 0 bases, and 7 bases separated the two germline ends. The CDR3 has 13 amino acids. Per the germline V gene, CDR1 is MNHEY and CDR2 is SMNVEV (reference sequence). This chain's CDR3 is CASSQQVNTEAFF. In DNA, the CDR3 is TGTGCCAGCAGTCAACAGGTGAACACTGAAGCTTTCTTT.

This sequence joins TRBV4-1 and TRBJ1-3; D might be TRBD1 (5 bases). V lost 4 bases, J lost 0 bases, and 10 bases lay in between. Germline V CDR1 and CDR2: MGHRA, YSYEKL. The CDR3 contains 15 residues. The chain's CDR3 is CASSRDSSSGNTIYF. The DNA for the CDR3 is TGCGCCAGCAGCCGGGACTCCAGCTCTGGAAACACCATATATTTT.

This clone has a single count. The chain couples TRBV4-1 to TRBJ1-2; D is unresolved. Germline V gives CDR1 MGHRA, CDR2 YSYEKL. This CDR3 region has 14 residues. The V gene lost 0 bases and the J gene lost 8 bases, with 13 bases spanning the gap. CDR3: CASSQDGRAWGYTF. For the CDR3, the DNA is TGCGCCAGCAGCCAAGACGGGCGGGCCTGGGGCTACACCTTC.

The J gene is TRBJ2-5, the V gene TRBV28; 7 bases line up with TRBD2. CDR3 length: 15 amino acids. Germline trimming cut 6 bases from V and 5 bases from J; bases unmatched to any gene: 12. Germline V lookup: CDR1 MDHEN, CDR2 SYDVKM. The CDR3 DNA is TGTGCCAGCAGGCCAGGAGCAGGGAGGGCGGAGACCCAGTACTTC. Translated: CASRPGAGRAETQYF.

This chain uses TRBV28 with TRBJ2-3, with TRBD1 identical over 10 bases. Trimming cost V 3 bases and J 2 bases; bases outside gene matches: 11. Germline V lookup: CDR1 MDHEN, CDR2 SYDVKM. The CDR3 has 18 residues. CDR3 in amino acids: CASSFGLWTGGNTDTQYF. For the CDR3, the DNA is TGTGCCAGCAGTTTCGGACTCTGGACAGGGGGGAACACAGATACGCAGTATTTT.